This T cell receptor beta chain was identified in a study of T-cell reconstitution after alpha-beta-depleted transplantation in children. In this sample, this clonotype turned up a few times. The V gene's germline CDR1 is SEHNR and CDR2 FQNEAQ (reference sequence). This CDR3 region has 15 residues. Trimming removed 0 bases from V and 8 bases from J; junction bases left unmatched: 5. This sample's TCRbeta library carried unique molecular identifier barcodes. TCRdb independently ran MiXCR on the PCR reads; one entry per CDR3 protein. The sample has 90,000 to 130,000 distinct CDR3 sequences; around a tenth are singletons.

The chain joins TRBV7-9 to TRBJ1-4; TRBD1 agrees at 8 bases. The TCR originated in a boy aged 2-9 years with acute lymphoblastic leukemia, due to receive a stem cell transplant. This sample comprised PBMCs, obtained before TCRalphabeta/CD19-depleted stem cell transplant. CDR3: CASSLAQTGAEKLFF. CDR3 DNA sequence: TGTGCCAGCAGCTTAGCTCAGACAGGGGCGGAAAAACTGTTTTTT.